Listed below are T cell receptor beta chains from one sample, sequenced in a study of shared clonotypes between healthy human individuals. The table came from immunoSEQ multiplex PCR; TCRdb's copy has only in-frame clones and leaves some out. The sample has about 1,800,000 clones, just under 95% seen once. Sequenced material: naive CD8+ T cells sorted from blood. The receptors were gathered from a man aged 18 to 35 in good health. Both conserved end residues are part of each CDR3. A D gene is named only where the DNA matches it firmly. Some rows mark clone size as missing; the rest say once, few, many or name a class of expanded clone.

j_call,d_call,clone_size,v_call,cdr3_nt,cdr3_aa
TRBJ1-2,NA,NA,TRBV7-2,TGTGCCAGCAGCTTAGCGATGGGTCCTAACTATGGCTACACCTTC,CASSLAMGPNYGYTF
TRBJ2-7,TRBD2,NA,TRBV19,TGTGCCACCAGACTAGCGGAGCCGTACGAGCAGTACTTC,CATRLAEPYEQYF
TRBJ2-5,NA,NA,TRBV7-2,TGTGCCAGCAGTGTCATGGGGTACCAAGAGACCCAGTACTTC,CASSVMGYQETQYF
TRBJ1-4,NA,NA,TRBV15,TGTGCCACCAGCAACCCAAGAGAGGCTCTTGAAAAACTGTTTTTT,CATSNPREALEKLFF
TRBJ2-3,TRBD2,NA,TRBV19,TGTGCCAGTAAAACTAGCGGGAGGGCAGATACGCAGTATTTT,CASKTSGRADTQYF
TRBJ1-1,NA,NA,TRBV9,TGTGCCAGCAGCGACAGCGTTGAAGCTTTCTTT,CASSDSVEAFF
TRBJ2-1,NA,NA,TRBV11-2,TGTGCCAGCAGCTTAAGGACACTCGGGGAGCAGTTCTTC,CASSLRTLGEQFF
TRBJ1-3,NA,few,TRBV7-9,TGTGCCAGCAGCCCACAGGGTTCTGGAAACACCATATATTTT,CASSPQGSGNTIYF
TRBJ2-2,TRBD1,NA,TRBV7-6,TGTGCCAGTCGACAGGGTACGGACACCGGGGAGCTGTTTTTT,CASRQGTDTGELFF
TRBJ1-1,TRBD1,NA,TRBV30,TGTGCCTGGAGTGTATACGGACAGGGGTTTACTGAAGCTTTCTTT,CAWSVYGQGFTEAFF
TRBJ1-2,TRBD1,NA,TRBV6-1,TGTGCCAGCAGTGAAAGCGGGACAGTCTATGGCTACACCTTC,CASSESGTVYGYTF
TRBJ1-2,NA,NA,TRBV7-8,TGTGCCAGCAGCTTAGCCGGCAGATTAGACTATGGCTACACCTTC,CASSLAGRLDYGYTF
TRBJ1-6,TRBD1,NA,TRBV10-3,TGTGCCAGCTCTCCGACGGCCGGACAGGGGGCTTATAATTCACCCCTCCACTTT,CASSPTAGQGAYNSPLHF
TRBJ1-2,NA,NA,TRBV27,TGTGCCAGCAGTTTATCTACAGGGCATGGCTACACCTTC,CASSLSTGHGYTF
TRBJ2-1,TRBD2,NA,TRBV27,TGTGCCAGCATGGTGGGACTAACTAACAATGAGCAGTTCTTC,CASMVGLTNNEQFF
TRBJ1-2,NA,NA,TRBV6-4,TGTGCCAGCAGTGAACGGTTAGCTAACTATGGCTACACCTTC,CASSERLANYGYTF
TRBJ2-5,NA,NA,TRBV6-1,TGTGCCAGCAGGGTCGACAGGAACCAAGAGACCCAGTACTTC,CASRVDRNQETQYF
TRBJ2-2,NA,NA,TRBV6-6,TGTGCCAGCAGTTCCGGGGAACCGCGCACCGGGGAGCTGTTTTTT,CASSSGEPRTGELFF
TRBJ2-3,NA,NA,TRBV7-8,TGTGCCAGCAGTCCACCTGAGGGTAGCACAGATACGCAGTATTTT,CASSPPEGSTDTQYF
TRBJ2-3,NA,NA,TRBV7-9,TGTGCCAGCATCCACTCCGTCCGGGTAGATACGCAGTATTTT,CASIHSVRVDTQYF
TRBJ2-3,NA,NA,TRBV6-5,TGTGCCACCGGACTACTCAGCACAGATACGCAGTATTTT,CATGLLSTDTQYF
TRBJ2-3,NA,NA,TRBV11-3,TGTGCCAGCAGCTCCGATGGGGTGAACACGCAGTATTTT,CASSSDGVNTQYF
TRBJ1-2,TRBD1,NA,TRBV10-2,TGCGCCAGCAGTGAGCAGGGGGCGGGTGGCTACACCTTC,CASSEQGAGGYTF
TRBJ2-2,NA,once,TRBV7-2,TGTGCCAGCAGCTTAAGACTCGGGCCGATTGCCGGGGAGCTGTTTTTT,CASSLRLGPIAGELFF
TRBJ2-2,TRBD2,NA,TRBV6-1,TGTGCCAGCAGTGTACAACAGGGACTAGCGGGGGTCGCGAACACCGGGGAGCTGTTTTTT,CASSVQQGLAGVANTGELFF
TRBJ1-5,TRBD1,NA,TRBV19,TGTGCCAGTAGTTTAAGGACAGGGGAGACCCTCTATAGCAATCAGCCCCAGCATTTT,CASSLRTGETLYSNQPQHF
TRBJ2-2,NA,few,TRBV4-1,TGCGCCAGCAGCCAAGGGGGGGAGCTGTTTTTT,CASSQGGELFF
TRBJ2-2,TRBD1,NA,TRBV5-4,TGTGCCAGCAGCTCAATAGGGACAGGGAACACCGGGGAGCTGTTTTTT,CASSSIGTGNTGELFF
TRBJ2-7,NA,NA,TRBV14,TGTGCCAGCAGCCAAGATCGCCCGTACGAGCAGTACTTC,CASSQDRPYEQYF
TRBJ2-5,TRBD2,NA,TRBV30,TGTGCCTGGAGTTATGGGACTAGCGGACAAGAGACCCAGTACTTC,CAWSYGTSGQETQYF
TRBJ2-7,NA,NA,TRBV11-2,TGTGCCAGCAGCCCGGTACCGGGCGGGTTAACCTACGAGCAGTACTTC,CASSPVPGGLTYEQYF
TRBJ2-3,TRBD1,NA,TRBV30,TGTGCCTGGCAGGGGGGCACAGATACGCAGTATTTT,CAWQGGTDTQYF
TRBJ1-2,NA,NA,TRBV19,TGTGCCAGTAGTTGGGGACTCAGCTATGGCTACACCTTC,CASSWGLSYGYTF
TRBJ1-1,NA,NA,TRBV25-1,TGTGCCAGCAGTGATTTGAGGGAGAGCACTGAAGCTTTCTTT,CASSDLRESTEAFF
TRBJ2-1,TRBD2,NA,TRBV5-1,TGCGCCAGCAGCACCGGACTAGCGGGTAGTGCCTCCTACAATGAGCAGTTCTTC,CASSTGLAGSASYNEQFF
TRBJ2-7,TRBD1,NA,TRBV11-2,TGTGCCAGCAGCACGGACAGGGGCTACTACGAGCAGTACTTC,CASSTDRGYYEQYF
TRBJ1-2,NA,NA,TRBV14,TGTGCCAGCAGCCAAGACCCGGGCTTCGGACAGAACTATGGCTACACCTTC,CASSQDPGFGQNYGYTF
TRBJ1-1,NA,NA,TRBV10-1,TGCGCCAGCAGTGAGGGGAACACTGAAGCTTTCTTT,CASSEGNTEAFF
TRBJ2-5,TRBD1,NA,TRBV5-1,TGCGCCAGCAGCTACTCTAGGACAGGGCTCCAAGAGACCCAGTACTTC,CASSYSRTGLQETQYF
TRBJ2-7,NA,once,TRBV7-9,TGTGCCAGCAGCTTAGCCGACAAGTCCTACGAGCAGTACTTC,CASSLADKSYEQYF
TRBJ2-5,NA,NA,TRBV4-1,TGCGCCAGCAGCGACGTAAGAGGTTACGAGACCCAGTACTTC,CASSDVRGYETQYF